The entry below gives a single T cell receptor beta chain sequence along with its context. Its antigen is unknown. This entry comes from a study of shared clonotypes between healthy human individuals. Study outcomes and limitations: When naive CD4 clonotypes were compared across several donors, around 5% were shared. Clonotypes not shared had lower generation probabilities than those common to all four donors.

This CDR3 spans 15 amino acids. Germline V lookup: CDR1 MNHNY, CDR2 SVGAGI (reference sequence). Deep level was the assay's run setting. Profiled with immunoSEQ multiplex PCR; TCRdb holds only in-frame clones, not every one. The sample consists of about 2.4 million clones, 80% to 95% of them appearing once. J is TRBJ2-5 and V is TRBV6-6, with 11 bases that match TRBD1. With the DNA end fitting TRBJ2-7 better, the J assignment may be wrong. Input material: naive CD4+ T cells from PBMCs. Subset here: CD45RA+ positively selected. The TCR comes from a man aged 18 to 30 in good health. Some clones in this sample may be carry-over from other donors' samples. This CDR3 reads CASSPSGQGAYEQYF. CDR3 nucleotides: TGTGCCAGCAGCCCCTCGGGACAGGGGGCCTACGAGCAGTACTTC.